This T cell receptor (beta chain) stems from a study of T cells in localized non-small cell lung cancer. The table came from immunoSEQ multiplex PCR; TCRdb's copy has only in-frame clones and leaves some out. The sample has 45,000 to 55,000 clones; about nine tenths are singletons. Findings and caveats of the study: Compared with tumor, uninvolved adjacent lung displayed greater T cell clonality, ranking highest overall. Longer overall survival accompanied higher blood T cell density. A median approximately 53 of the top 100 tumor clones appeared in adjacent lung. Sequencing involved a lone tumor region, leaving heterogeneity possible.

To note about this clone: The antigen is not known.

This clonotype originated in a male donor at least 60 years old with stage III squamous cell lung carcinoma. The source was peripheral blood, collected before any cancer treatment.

The CDR3: CASSQARTGLGYEQYF. The CDR3 DNA follows: TGCGCCAGCAGCCAAGCGCGAACAGGGCTTGGGTACGAGCAGTACTTC. V is TRBV4-1 and J is TRBJ2-7, with D possibly TRBD1 on 6 matching bases. Germline CDR1 MGHRA, CDR2 YSYEKL. CDR3 size: 16 residues. With 1 base removed from V and 4 bases from J, the gap between germline ends came to 17 bases.